This is a list of T cell receptor beta chains from one sample in a study of T cell repertoires in cytomegalovirus infection. TCRdb reanalysed the reads using MiXCR and keeps one entry per CDR3 protein. The table lists roughly 310,000 distinct CDR3 sequences, roughly a sixth of them singletons. Sequencing used PBMCs. These receptors all stem from a human donor in good health (CMV status not recorded). Some clones in this sample may be carry-over from other donors' samples. Both conserved end residues are part of each CDR3. D genes are given only for firm matches. Clone size, where shown, is once, few, many, or a class for clones that have expanded.

j_gene | v_gene | abundance | d_gene | CDR3nt | CDR3aa
TRBJ1-4 | TRBV4-1 | . | . | TGCGCCAGCAGCCAAACGCTACAGTCAACTAATGAAAAACTGTTTTTT | CASSQTLQSTNEKLFF
TRBJ2-1 | TRBV7-3 | many | . | TGTGCCAGCAGCCCCGACGGGACATCCCACAATGAGCAGTTCTTC | CASSPDGTSHNEQFF
TRBJ2-3 | TRBV6-1 | few | . | TGTGCCAGCACTGGGGGCACAGATACGCAGTATTTT | CASTGGTDTQYF
TRBJ2-5 | TRBV7-2 | many | . | TGTGCCAGCAGCTTTACGGTTAGCGAGACCCAGTACTTC | CASSFTVSETQYF
TRBJ1-5 | TRBV19 | . | . | TGTGCCAGTAGTAATAATCAGCCCCAGCATTTT | CASSNNQPQHF
TRBJ2-5 | TRBV5-1 | few | TRBD2 | TGCGCCAGCAGCTTGAATCCAGCGGGGGGGACAGAGACCCAGTACTTC | CASSLNPAGGTETQYF
TRBJ2-7 | TRBV4-2 | many | TRBD2 | TGTGCCAGCAGCCAAGGTAGTGGGGAGCGGGGGGGCGACGAGCAGTACTTC | CASSQGSGERGGDEQYF
TRBJ2-7 | TRBV25-1 | many | TRBD2 | TGTGCCAGCGCCGGGGCGGGGGGTTACGAGCAGTACTTC | CASAGAGGYEQYF
TRBJ1-1 | TRBV28 | many | . | TGTGCCAGCAGTTCTCCCTGGGGAACTACGGGAAACACTGAAGCTTTCTTT | CASSSPWGTTGNTEAFF
TRBJ1-4 | TRBV5-1 | few | . | TGCGCCAGCAGCTTTGGCCTGACAGCAACTAATGAAAAACTGTTTTTT | CASSFGLTATNEKLFF
TRBJ1-2 | TRBV10-3 | few | . | TGTGCCATCTATGTCGAGAGGGGAGAACGTAACTATGGCTACACCTTC | CAIYVERGERNYGYTF
TRBJ1-2 | TRBV5-6 | . | . | TGTGCCAGCAGCCGCCGTTGGACACACTATGGCTACACCTTC | CASSRRWTHYGYTF
TRBJ2-5 | TRBV12-3/TRBV12-4 | once | . | TGTGCCAGCAGTACACAGGGGGACTATAGGGAGACCCAGTACTTC | CASSTQGDYRETQYF
TRBJ1-1 | TRBV6-2/TRBV6-3 | few | . | TGTGCCAGCAGTTACAAACGGGGGCTCGCTGAAGCTTTCTTT | CASSYKRGLAEAFF
TRBJ2-1 | TRBV6-1 | many | TRBD2 | TGTGCCAGCAGTGTGAGACTAGCGGGGGGGAACGAGTTCTTC | CASSVRLAGGNEFF
TRBJ1-2 | TRBV28 | many | TRBD1 | TGTGCCACCATACTCAGACAGGGGCTCTATGGCTACACCTTC | CATILRQGLYGYTF
TRBJ2-7 | TRBV19 | many | . | TGTGCCAGTAGTTCTGGATGGTCAGCCAGTTACGAGCAGTACTTC | CASSSGWSASYEQYF
TRBJ1-5 | TRBV12-5 | few | TRBD1 | TGTGCTAGTGGCCCGGACAGGGGGAGCAATCAGCCCCAGCATTTT | CASGPDRGSNQPQHF
TRBJ1-4 | TRBV7-9 | many | . | TGTGCCAGCAGTGCGCCGGGACCACGTAATGAAAAACTGTTTTTT | CASSAPGPRNEKLFF
TRBJ2-2 | TRBV20-1 | . | TRBD1 | TGCAGTGCTAGAGGGGACCGACAGGGCTGGAACACCGGGGAGCTGTTTTTT | CSARGDRQGWNTGELFF
TRBJ1-1 | TRBV29-1 | few | TRBD1 | TGCACCGTCCTGATGAGAGTGGCAGGGGGCTCTGAAGCTTTCTTT | CTVLMRVAGGSEAFF
TRBJ1-1 | TRBV6-6 | few | . | TGTGCCAGCAGTTACGAGAGGGGCGGCGCGCCTGAAGCTTTCTTT | CASSYERGGAPEAFF
TRBJ2-7 | TRBV4-3 | many | TRBD1 | TGCGCCAGCAGCCACCGACAGGGATACGAGCAGTACTTC | CASSHRQGYEQYF
TRBJ2-7 | TRBV4-1 | many | . | TGCGCCAGCAGCCAACGCATAACCGCGGGACAGCTAACGCCCTACGAGCAGTACTTC | CASSQRITAGQLTPYEQYF
TRBJ2-2 | TRBV6-5 | . | . | TGTGCCAGCAGTTACTACTGGGGCGGGGTAGAAACCGGGGAGCTGTTTTTT | CASSYYWGGVETGELFF
TRBJ2-4 | TRBV27 | few | . | TGTGCCAGCAGTTTTCACGAGGAAGGCAAAAACATTCAGTACTTC | CASSFHEEGKNIQYF
TRBJ2-6 | TRBV4-1 | . | . | TGCGCCAGCAGCCAAGGGCCCTGGGACGGAACCTCTGGGGCCAACGTCCTGACTTTC | CASSQGPWDGTSGANVLTF
TRBJ2-1 | TRBV19 | . | . | TGTGCCAGTAGTAGCGGCAGACTGTCCTACAATGAGCAGTTCTTC | CASSSGRLSYNEQFF
TRBJ1-6 | TRBV7-2 | many | . | TGTGCCAGCATCCCCGACCCAGGGCAGTATAATTCACCCCTCCACTTT | CASIPDPGQYNSPLHF
TRBJ1-5 | TRBV18 | . | TRBD1 | TGTGCCAGCTCACAACTCCCCGGACAGGGGGGGATTGACCAGCATTTT | CASSQLPGQGGIDQHF
TRBJ1-1 | TRBV19 | . | . | TGTGCCAGTACCAATATGAGGCCCAGTCGGGACACTGAAGCTTTCTTT | CASTNMRPSRDTEAFF
TRBJ2-5 | TRBV7-2 | many | . | TGTGCCAGCAGGAATACCGGGGGGCCCCAAGAGACCCAGTACTTC | CASRNTGGPQETQYF
TRBJ2-5 | TRBV4-1 | . | TRBD1 | TGCGCCAGCAGCCACCCCGGGACAGGTTTCCAAGAGACCCAGTACTTC | CASSHPGTGFQETQYF
TRBJ2-1 | TRBV4-1 | few | . | TGCGCCAGCAGCCAAGGTGGGAGGGGGGAACCGTACAATGAGCAGTTCTTC | CASSQGGRGEPYNEQFF
TRBJ2-3 | TRBV5-1 | few | TRBD2 | TGCGCCAGCAGCTTCGGGTCGCTAGCGGGAGATACGCAGTATTTT | CASSFGSLAGDTQYF
TRBJ2-7 | TRBV19 | many | TRBD1 | TGTGCCAGTAGCGACCGGGACAGGGTTTACGAGCAGTACTTC | CASSDRDRVYEQYF
TRBJ2-2 | TRBV7-9 | few | TRBD1 | TGTGCCAGCAGCAAGGGACAGGTTATTTCCCACACCGGGGAGCTGTTTTTT | CASSKGQVISHTGELFF
TRBJ2-7 | TRBV7-6 | many | . | TGTGCCAGCAGCTTAGCGCGGGACGGGGAGCAGTACTTC | CASSLARDGEQYF
TRBJ1-1 | TRBV12-3/TRBV12-4 | . | TRBD1 | TGTGCCAGCAGAACCCATCCGGGACAGGGTGGCACTGAAGCTTTCTTT | CASRTHPGQGGTEAFF
TRBJ2-1 | TRBV12-3/TRBV12-4 | many | . | TGTGCCACCCAGGGTATTTCCTACAATGAGCAGTTCTTC | CATQGISYNEQFF
TRBJ1-1 | TRBV14 | few | . | TGTGCCAGCAGCCAGGTATCATCAGGACAGAGTAACATGAACACTGAAGCTTTCTTT | CASSQVSSGQSNMNTEAFF
TRBJ1-2 | TRBV20-1 | . | . | TGCAGTGCCAATTCAGGGAGGGTCCTGAATGGCTACACCTTC | CSANSGRVLNGYTF
TRBJ2-7 | TRBV20-1 | . | . | TGCAGTGCTAGATGGGGACCCAGGTACGAGCAGTACTTC | CSARWGPRYEQYF
TRBJ1-5 | TRBV20-1 | few | . | TGCAGTGCTAGCTATTACGGATCGGGTGGTAATCAGCCCCAGCATTTT | CSASYYGSGGNQPQHF
TRBJ2-1 | TRBV6-1 | . | TRBD1 | TGTGCCAGCAGTACAGACAGGGGGAGTTCCTACAATGAGCAGTTCTTC | CASSTDRGSSYNEQFF